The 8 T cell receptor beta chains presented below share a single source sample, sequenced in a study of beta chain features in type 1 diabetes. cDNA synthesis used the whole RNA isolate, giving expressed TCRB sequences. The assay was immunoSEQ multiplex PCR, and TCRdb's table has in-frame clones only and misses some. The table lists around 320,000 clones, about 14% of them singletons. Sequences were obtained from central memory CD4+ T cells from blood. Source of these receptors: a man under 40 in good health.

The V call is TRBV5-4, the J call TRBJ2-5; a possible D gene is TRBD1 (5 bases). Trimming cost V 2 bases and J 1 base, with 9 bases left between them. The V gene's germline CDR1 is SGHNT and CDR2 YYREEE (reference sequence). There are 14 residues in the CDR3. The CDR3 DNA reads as TGTGCCAGCAGCTTCGCTGGGGCCCAAGAGACCCAGTACTTC. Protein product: CASSFAGAQETQYF.

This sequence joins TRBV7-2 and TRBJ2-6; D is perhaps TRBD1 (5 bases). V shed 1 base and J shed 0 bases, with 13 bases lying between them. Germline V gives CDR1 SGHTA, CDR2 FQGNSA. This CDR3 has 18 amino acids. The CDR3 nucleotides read TGTGCCAGCAGCTTAGGGACACTTTTTGACTCTGGGGCCAACGTCCTGACTTTC. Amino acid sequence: CASSLGTLFDSGANVLTF.

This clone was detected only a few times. The CDR3 reads CASSDITQRHYGYTF. The CDR3 nucleotides read TGTGCCAGCAGTGATATCACGCAGAGGCACTATGGCTACACCTTC. The chain joins TRBV6-1 to TRBJ1-2; D is undetermined. CDR1 and CDR2 from the germline V gene are MNHNS and SASEGT. V was shortened by 3 bases and J by 3 bases, with 14 bases between the two germline ends. This CDR3 has 15 residues.

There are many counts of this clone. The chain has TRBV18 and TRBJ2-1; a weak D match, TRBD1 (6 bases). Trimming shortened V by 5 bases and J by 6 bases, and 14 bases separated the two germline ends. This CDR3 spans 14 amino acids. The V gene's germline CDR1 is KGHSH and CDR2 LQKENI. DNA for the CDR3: TGTGCCAGCTCATCCACACAGGGTCTCAATGAGCAGTTCTTC. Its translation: CASSSTQGLNEQFF.

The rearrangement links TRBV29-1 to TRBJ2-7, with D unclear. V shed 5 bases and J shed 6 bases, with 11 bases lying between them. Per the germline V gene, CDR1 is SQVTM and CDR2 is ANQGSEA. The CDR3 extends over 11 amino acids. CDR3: CSVFAPGEQYF. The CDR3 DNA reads TGCAGCGTTTTCGCCCCTGGCGAGCAGTACTTC.

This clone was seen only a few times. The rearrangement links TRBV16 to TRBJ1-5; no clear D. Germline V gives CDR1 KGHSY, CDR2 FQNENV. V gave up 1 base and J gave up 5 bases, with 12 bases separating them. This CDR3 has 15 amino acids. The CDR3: CASSQFISRDQPQHF. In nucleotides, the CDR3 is TGTGCCAGCAGCCAATTTATTTCCCGAGATCAGCCCCAGCATTTT.

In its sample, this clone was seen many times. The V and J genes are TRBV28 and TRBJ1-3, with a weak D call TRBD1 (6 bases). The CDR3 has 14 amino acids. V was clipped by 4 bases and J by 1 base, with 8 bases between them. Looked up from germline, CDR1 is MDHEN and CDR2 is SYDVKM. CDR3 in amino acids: CASSSTGSGNTIYF. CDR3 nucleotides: TGTGCCAGCAGTTCCACAGGGTCTGGAAACACCATATATTTT. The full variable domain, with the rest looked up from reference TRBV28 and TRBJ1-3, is DVKVTQSSRYLVKRTGEKVFLECVQDMDHENMFWYRQDPGLGLRLIYFSYDVKMKEKGDIPEGYSVSREKKERFSLILESASTNQTSMYLCASSSTGSGNTIYFGEGSWLTVV.

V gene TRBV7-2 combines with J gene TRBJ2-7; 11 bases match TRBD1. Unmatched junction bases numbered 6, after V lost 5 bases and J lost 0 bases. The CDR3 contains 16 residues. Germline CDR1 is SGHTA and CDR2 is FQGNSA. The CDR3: CASSPHGQGASYEQYF. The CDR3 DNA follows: TGTGCCAGCAGCCCCCATGGACAGGGGGCCTCCTACGAGCAGTACTTC.